The clone carrying this TCR beta chain was seen more than once but under ten times. With 3 bases removed from V and 8 bases from J, the gap between germline ends came to 7 bases. This CDR3 has 11 amino acids. This record belongs to a study of CD8 T cells in ankylosing spondylitis. One entry per CDR3 protein results from TCRdb running MiXCR on the 5' RACE reads. The data show some 270,000 distinct CDR3 sequences, 32% seen once. This clonotype was obtained from a male donor with ankylosing spondylitis or in good health (not recorded which). This chain links TRBV12-3 or TRBV12-4 with TRBJ1-2; no clear D. Sequenced input: blood, either unsorted or a sorted T cell fraction (not recorded which). CDR3 region: CASSFNWGYTF. The CDR3 DNA sequence: TGTGCCAGCAGTTTTAATTGGGGCTACACCTTC.